The 24 T cell receptor beta chains below were found in one sample sequenced in a study of T cells after posttransplantation cyclophosphamide. The method was immunoSEQ multiplex PCR; TCRdb's version includes in-frame clones alone and lacks a portion of them. The table has some 49,000 clones, about 90% seen once. Sequencing was performed on PBMCs. The receptors stem from a woman aged 45-65 years in good health and a related stem cell transplant donor.

This chain connects TRBV7-3 to TRBJ2-5; 7 bases fit TRBD2. J lost 2 bases, V lost 4 bases, and 7 bases had no gene match. The germline V gene has CDR1 SGHTA and CDR2 FQGTGA. The CDR3 runs to 15 residues. CDR3 DNA: TGTGCCAGCAGCTCAGTGGCTAGCGGACAAGAGACCCAGTACTTC. Translating it yields CASSSVASGQETQYF.

This chain uses TRBV6-5 with TRBJ1-2; tentative D call: TRBD1 (6 bases). This CDR3 is 14 amino acids long. The V end lost 6 bases, the J end lost 4 bases, and 15 bases lay between the germline ends. Germline V gene sequence: CDR1 MNHEY, CDR2 SVGAGI. The CDR3 region is CASRNGQSLYGYTF. The CDR3 DNA reads as TGTGCCAGCAGGAACGGACAGTCACTCTATGGCTACACCTTC.

The chain couples TRBV11-3 to TRBJ2-5; TRBD2 matches at 14 bases. Per the germline V gene, CDR1 is SGHNT and CDR2 is YENEEA. The CDR3 runs 19 residues. V dropped 5 bases and J dropped 5; count of bases not matched to a gene: 16. The CDR3 here is CASSLGLAGGRQVPETQYF. CDR3 nucleotides: TGTGCCAGCAGCCTCGGACTAGCGGGAGGAAGACAGGTCCCGGAGACCCAGTACTTC.

The chain has TRBV4-2 and TRBJ1-2, with 7 bases that match TRBD1. J lost 7 bases, V lost 0 bases, and 11 bases had no gene match. There are 16 residues in the CDR3. From germline, CDR1 is LGHNA and CDR2 YNFKEQ. The CDR3 region is CASSQDRSGGPGGYTF. Written as DNA, the CDR3 is TGTGCCAGCAGCCAAGATCGGTCAGGGGGTCCCGGTGGCTACACCTTC.

In its sample, this clone was seen a few times. The chain combines TRBV19 with TRBJ1-1, with D possibly matching TRBD1 (5 bases). Trimming removed 6 bases at V and 6 bases at J, with 14 bases between. The CDR3 contains 13 residues. Looked up from germline, CDR1 is LNHDA and CDR2 is SQIVND (reference sequence). The CDR3 bases are TGTGCCAGTAGGTTTCAGGGAAACCCTGAAGCTTTCTTT. It yields the protein CASRFQGNPEAFF.

This chain connects TRBV10-3 to TRBJ2-3; 10 nucleotides align to TRBD1. The ends lost 6 bases at V and 3 bases at J; junction bases unmatched: 3. This CDR3 spans 14 amino acids. CDR1 and CDR2 (germline): ENHRY, SYGVKD. This CDR3 is CAIRRDRGTDTQYF. The CDR3 DNA follows: TGTGCCATCAGACGGGACAGGGGAACAGATACGCAGTATTTT.

CDR3 sequence: CASSGAGQGASGELFF. The DNA for the CDR3 is TGTGCCAGCAGTGGAGCGGGACAGGGGGCGTCTGGGGAGCTGTTTTTT. V and J are TRBV2 and TRBJ2-2; TRBD1 aligns across 12 bases. V trimming: 4 bases; J trimming: 8 bases; junction bases outside the gene matches: 8. Germline loops: CDR1 SNHLY, CDR2 FYNNEI. The CDR3 runs 16 residues.

V usage is TRBV4-1 and J usage is TRBJ2-5; D may be TRBD1 (6 bases). The J call may be wrong; the DNA end is better matched by TRBJ2-7. Germline loops: CDR1 MGHRA, CDR2 YSYEKL. The CDR3 is made up of 17 amino acids. CDR3 DNA: TGCGCCAGCAGCCAAGAAAGACAGGCGCCCGACTCCTACGAGCAGTACTTC. This gives the protein CASSQERQAPDSYEQYF.

The chain employs TRBV5-4 and TRBJ1-1; a possible D gene is TRBD1 (6 bases). The CDR3 extends over 14 amino acids. The germline V gene encodes CDR1 SGHNT and CDR2 YYREEE (reference sequence). Between the trimmed V and J ends, which lost 10 bases and 4 bases, there was a span of 20 bases. As DNA, the CDR3 is TGTGCCGGATTTAACAGGGTTGGGAGCACTGAAGCTTTCTTT. This encodes CAGFNRVGSTEAFF.

This rearrangement joins TRBV12-5 to TRBJ2-6; TRBD1 aligns across 11 bases. Germline V gene data show CDR1 as LGHNT and CDR2 as FRNRAP. V was pared by 0 bases and J by 4 bases, with 11 bases of the junction left unmatched. This CDR3 is built from 20 residues. The CDR3 loop reads CASGLVPWGQGERGANVLTF. The CDR3 nucleotides are TGTGCTAGTGGTTTGGTCCCCTGGGGACAGGGGGAGAGAGGGGCCAACGTCCTGACTTTC.

This sequence joins TRBV27 and TRBJ1-4; TRBD1 aligns across 7 bases. Trimming cost V 4 bases and J 2 bases; bases outside gene matches: 7. CDR1 is MNHEY, CDR2 SMNVEV, per germline (reference sequence). The CDR3 has 16 residues. Here the CDR3 DNA reads TGTGCCAGCAGTTGGGGGAGACAGGGCACTAATGAAAAACTGTTTTTT. This codes for CASSWGRQGTNEKLFF.

This clone appeared once. The genes are TRBV5-1 and TRBJ2-3, with TRBD2 identical over 11 bases. The CDR3 loop spans 16 amino acids. Unmatched junction bases numbered 5, after V lost 4 bases and J lost 1 base. In germline, CDR1 is SGHRS, CDR2 YFSETQ. CDR3: CASSLEGLAGTDTQYF. CDR3 nucleotide sequence: TGCGCCAGCAGCCTGGAGGGACTAGCGGGCACAGATACGCAGTATTTT.

This clone appeared once. This rearrangement joins TRBV4-1 to TRBJ2-5; D is ambiguous. Per germline, CDR1 MGHRA and CDR2 YSYEKL. V was shortened by 4 bases and J by 3 bases, with 12 bases between the two germline ends. The CDR3 extends over 14 amino acids. This CDR3 reads CASSPPNAEETQYF. CDR3 coding DNA: TGCGCCAGCAGCCCCCCGAACGCAGAAGAGACCCAGTACTTC.

The V and J genes are TRBV18 and TRBJ2-2, with D tentatively TRBD1 (5 bases). The V and J ends lost 3 bases and 7 bases respectively, with 18 bases between them. Germline V gene sequence: CDR1 KGHSH, CDR2 LQKENI. This CDR3 has 16 residues. The CDR3 spells CASSPRVQSSGGELFF. Written as DNA, the CDR3 is TGTGCCAGCTCACCCAGGGTACAGTCCTCTGGCGGGGAGCTGTTTTTT.

The chain recombines TRBV7-8 with TRBJ1-2; 9 bases are a match to TRBD1. V lost 2 bases, J lost 4 bases, and 2 bases stayed unmatched. Looked up from germline, CDR1 is SGHVS and CDR2 is FQNEAQ. The CDR3 has 14 amino acids. This CDR3 is CASSLRGQGYGYTF. The CDR3 nucleotides are TGTGCCAGCAGCTTAAGGGGACAGGGCTATGGCTACACCTTC.

This clone has a single count. V gene TRBV9 combines with J gene TRBJ2-3; TRBD2 aligns across 7 bases. With V trimmed by 2 bases and J by 2 bases, 5 bases remained unmatched. This CDR3 spans 15 amino acids. Germline V CDR1 and CDR2: SGDLS, YYNGEE. Here the CDR3 reads CASSVREGDTDTQYF. The CDR3 nucleotides read TGTGCCAGCAGCGTGAGGGAGGGAGACACAGATACGCAGTATTTT.

This rearrangement joins TRBV7-2 to TRBJ2-7; 10 bases line up with TRBD2. J lost 2 bases, V lost 5 bases, and 6 bases had no gene match. Looked up from germline, CDR1 is SGHTA and CDR2 is FQGNSA. This CDR3 region has 15 residues. Here the CDR3 reads CASSLRTSGPYEQYF. CDR3 sequence (DNA): TGTGCCAGCAGCCTCCGGACTAGCGGACCCTACGAGCAGTACTTC.

This clone has only one observation. The chain is built from TRBV4-1 and TRBJ2-7; 8 bases fit TRBD1. This CDR3 comprises 15 residues. From germline, CDR1 is MGHRA and CDR2 YSYEKL. The V segment lost 4 bases and the J segment 3 bases; nucleotides outside the gene matches: 8. CDR3 sequence reads: CASSPGQASLYEQYF. CDR3 bases: TGCGCCAGCAGCCCGGGACAGGCATCGCTCTACGAGCAGTACTTC.

The rearrangement links TRBV7-9 to TRBJ2-7; 9 nucleotides align to TRBD2. Germline assignment: CDR1 SEHNR and CDR2 FQNEAQ (reference sequence). CDR3 length equals 17 residues. V lost 3 bases to trimming and J lost 1 base; unmatched junction nucleotides: 10. The CDR3 DNA sequence: TGTGCCAGCAGCTTGGGGGGGATTAGCGGGAGATCCTACGAGCAGTACTTC. Translated: CASSLGGISGRSYEQYF.

The sample holds one count of this clone. This chain's CDR3 is CASSESSGGTDTQYF. The CDR3 DNA follows: TGTGCCAGCAGTGAATCAAGCGGGGGGACAGATACGCAGTATTTT. The V and J genes are TRBV25-1 and TRBJ2-3; TRBD2 matches 9 bases. Trimming cost V 1 base and J 3 bases; bases outside gene matches: 2. The CDR3 has 15 residues. From germline, CDR1 is MGHDK and CDR2 SYGVNS.

This clone is a singleton in its sample. The chain recombines TRBV6-1 with TRBJ2-1; no reliable D call. The CDR3 loop spans 11 amino acids. Germline CDR1 and CDR2: MNHNS and SASEGT. Trimming pared 5 bases from V and 4 bases from J, leaving 3 bases between. CDR3: CASSTYNEQFF. CDR3 bases: TGTGCCAGCAGTACTTACAATGAGCAGTTCTTC.

This clone was detected only a few times. This chain uses TRBV19 with TRBJ1-3; unclear D gene. V dropped 6 bases and J dropped 0 bases, with 6 bases sitting between them. The germline gives CDR1 LNHDA, CDR2 SQIVND (reference sequence). The CDR3 covers 13 residues. As DNA, the CDR3 is TGTGCCAGTAGAATCCGCTCTGGAAACACCATATATTTT. Protein: CASRIRSGNTIYF.

The rearrangement links TRBV4-1 to TRBJ2-7; 11 positions match TRBD1. V lost 1 base to trimming and J lost 2 bases; unmatched junction nucleotides: 1. In germline, CDR1 is MGHRA, CDR2 YSYEKL. The length of the CDR3 is 15 residues. The CDR3 sequence: CASSQGTGGTYEQYF. The CDR3 region has the DNA TGCGCCAGCAGCCAAGGGACAGGGGGCACCTACGAGCAGTACTTC.

The chain links TRBV19 to TRBJ1-2; 7 bases are shared with TRBD1. Germline V CDR1 and CDR2: LNHDA, SQIVND (reference sequence). The CDR3 sequence is 15 residues long. V was pared by 4 bases and J by 8 bases, with 13 bases of the junction left unmatched. The CDR3 sequence: CASSRRQGPYVGYTF. In DNA, the CDR3 is TGTGCCAGTAGTAGGAGACAGGGTCCCTATGTCGGCTACACCTTC.